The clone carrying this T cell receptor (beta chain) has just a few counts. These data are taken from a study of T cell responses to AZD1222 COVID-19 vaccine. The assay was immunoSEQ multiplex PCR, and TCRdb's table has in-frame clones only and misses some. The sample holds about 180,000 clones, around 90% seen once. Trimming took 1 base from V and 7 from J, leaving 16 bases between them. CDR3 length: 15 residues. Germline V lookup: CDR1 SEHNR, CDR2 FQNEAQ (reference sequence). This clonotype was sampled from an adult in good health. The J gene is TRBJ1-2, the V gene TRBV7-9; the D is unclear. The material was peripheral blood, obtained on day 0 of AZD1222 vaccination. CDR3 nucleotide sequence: TGTGCCAGCAGCTTAGTGCCACGGGATAGCAGTGGCTACACCTTC. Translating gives CASSLVPRDSSGYTF.